The 2 T cell receptor beta chains presented below share a single source sample, sequenced in a study of cytomegalovirus exposure and HLA in healthy donors. Primers for the PCR totalled 60 Vbeta and 13 Jbeta. Assay: immunoSEQ multiplex PCR; the TCRdb copy retains only in-frame clones and omits some. The sample has about 94,000 clones; approximately 75% are singletons. The sequenced sample consisted of PBMCs. The receptors come from a woman in her thirties or forties in good health and CMV-seronegative.

The genes are TRBV7-3 and TRBJ2-7; TRBD1 aligns across 8 bases. V shed 0 bases and J 6 bases; nucleotides not matched to a gene: 7. The CDR3 is 15 residues long. Per the germline V gene, CDR1 is SGHTA and CDR2 is FQGTGA. CDR3 sequence: CASSLTPGQAIEQYF. The CDR3 nucleotides read TGTGCCAGCAGCTTAACGCCGGGACAGGCTATCGAGCAGTACTTC.

V and J are TRBV5-1 and TRBJ2-7, with D possibly being TRBD2 (5 bases). Germline assignment: CDR1 SGHRS and CDR2 YFSETQ. The CDR3 loop spans 15 amino acids. Trimming took off 4 bases at V and 3 bases at J, with 17 bases between the two ends. CDR3 in DNA: TGCGCCAGCAGCCTCTCGTTGGACTGGATCTACGAGCAGTACTTC. Its translation: CASSLSLDWIYEQYF. The entire variable domain, with the rest obtained from reference TRBV5-1 and TRBJ2-7, is as follows: KAGVTQTPRYLIKTRGQQVTLSCSPISGHRSVSWYQQTPGQGLQFLFEYFSETQRNKGNFPGRFSGRQFSNSRSEMNVSTLELGDSALYLCASSLSLDWIYEQYFGPGTRLTVT.